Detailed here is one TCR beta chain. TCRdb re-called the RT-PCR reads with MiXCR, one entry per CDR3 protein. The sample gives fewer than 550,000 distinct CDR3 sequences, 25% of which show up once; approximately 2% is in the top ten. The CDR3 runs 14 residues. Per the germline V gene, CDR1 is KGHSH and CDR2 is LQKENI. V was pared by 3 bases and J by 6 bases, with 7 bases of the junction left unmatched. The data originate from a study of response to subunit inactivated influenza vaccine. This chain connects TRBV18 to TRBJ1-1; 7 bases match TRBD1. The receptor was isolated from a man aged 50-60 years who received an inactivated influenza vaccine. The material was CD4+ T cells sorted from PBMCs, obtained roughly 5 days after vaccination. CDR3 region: CASSPGQTQPEAFF. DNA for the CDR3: TGTGCCAGCTCACCGGGACAGACCCAACCTGAAGCTTTCTTT. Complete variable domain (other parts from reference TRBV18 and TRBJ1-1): NAGVMQNPRHLVRRRGQEARLRCSPMKGHSHVYWYRQLPEEGLKFMVYLQKENIIDESGMPKERFSAEFPKEGPSILRIQQVVRGDSAAYFCASSPGQTQPEAFFGQGTRLTVV.